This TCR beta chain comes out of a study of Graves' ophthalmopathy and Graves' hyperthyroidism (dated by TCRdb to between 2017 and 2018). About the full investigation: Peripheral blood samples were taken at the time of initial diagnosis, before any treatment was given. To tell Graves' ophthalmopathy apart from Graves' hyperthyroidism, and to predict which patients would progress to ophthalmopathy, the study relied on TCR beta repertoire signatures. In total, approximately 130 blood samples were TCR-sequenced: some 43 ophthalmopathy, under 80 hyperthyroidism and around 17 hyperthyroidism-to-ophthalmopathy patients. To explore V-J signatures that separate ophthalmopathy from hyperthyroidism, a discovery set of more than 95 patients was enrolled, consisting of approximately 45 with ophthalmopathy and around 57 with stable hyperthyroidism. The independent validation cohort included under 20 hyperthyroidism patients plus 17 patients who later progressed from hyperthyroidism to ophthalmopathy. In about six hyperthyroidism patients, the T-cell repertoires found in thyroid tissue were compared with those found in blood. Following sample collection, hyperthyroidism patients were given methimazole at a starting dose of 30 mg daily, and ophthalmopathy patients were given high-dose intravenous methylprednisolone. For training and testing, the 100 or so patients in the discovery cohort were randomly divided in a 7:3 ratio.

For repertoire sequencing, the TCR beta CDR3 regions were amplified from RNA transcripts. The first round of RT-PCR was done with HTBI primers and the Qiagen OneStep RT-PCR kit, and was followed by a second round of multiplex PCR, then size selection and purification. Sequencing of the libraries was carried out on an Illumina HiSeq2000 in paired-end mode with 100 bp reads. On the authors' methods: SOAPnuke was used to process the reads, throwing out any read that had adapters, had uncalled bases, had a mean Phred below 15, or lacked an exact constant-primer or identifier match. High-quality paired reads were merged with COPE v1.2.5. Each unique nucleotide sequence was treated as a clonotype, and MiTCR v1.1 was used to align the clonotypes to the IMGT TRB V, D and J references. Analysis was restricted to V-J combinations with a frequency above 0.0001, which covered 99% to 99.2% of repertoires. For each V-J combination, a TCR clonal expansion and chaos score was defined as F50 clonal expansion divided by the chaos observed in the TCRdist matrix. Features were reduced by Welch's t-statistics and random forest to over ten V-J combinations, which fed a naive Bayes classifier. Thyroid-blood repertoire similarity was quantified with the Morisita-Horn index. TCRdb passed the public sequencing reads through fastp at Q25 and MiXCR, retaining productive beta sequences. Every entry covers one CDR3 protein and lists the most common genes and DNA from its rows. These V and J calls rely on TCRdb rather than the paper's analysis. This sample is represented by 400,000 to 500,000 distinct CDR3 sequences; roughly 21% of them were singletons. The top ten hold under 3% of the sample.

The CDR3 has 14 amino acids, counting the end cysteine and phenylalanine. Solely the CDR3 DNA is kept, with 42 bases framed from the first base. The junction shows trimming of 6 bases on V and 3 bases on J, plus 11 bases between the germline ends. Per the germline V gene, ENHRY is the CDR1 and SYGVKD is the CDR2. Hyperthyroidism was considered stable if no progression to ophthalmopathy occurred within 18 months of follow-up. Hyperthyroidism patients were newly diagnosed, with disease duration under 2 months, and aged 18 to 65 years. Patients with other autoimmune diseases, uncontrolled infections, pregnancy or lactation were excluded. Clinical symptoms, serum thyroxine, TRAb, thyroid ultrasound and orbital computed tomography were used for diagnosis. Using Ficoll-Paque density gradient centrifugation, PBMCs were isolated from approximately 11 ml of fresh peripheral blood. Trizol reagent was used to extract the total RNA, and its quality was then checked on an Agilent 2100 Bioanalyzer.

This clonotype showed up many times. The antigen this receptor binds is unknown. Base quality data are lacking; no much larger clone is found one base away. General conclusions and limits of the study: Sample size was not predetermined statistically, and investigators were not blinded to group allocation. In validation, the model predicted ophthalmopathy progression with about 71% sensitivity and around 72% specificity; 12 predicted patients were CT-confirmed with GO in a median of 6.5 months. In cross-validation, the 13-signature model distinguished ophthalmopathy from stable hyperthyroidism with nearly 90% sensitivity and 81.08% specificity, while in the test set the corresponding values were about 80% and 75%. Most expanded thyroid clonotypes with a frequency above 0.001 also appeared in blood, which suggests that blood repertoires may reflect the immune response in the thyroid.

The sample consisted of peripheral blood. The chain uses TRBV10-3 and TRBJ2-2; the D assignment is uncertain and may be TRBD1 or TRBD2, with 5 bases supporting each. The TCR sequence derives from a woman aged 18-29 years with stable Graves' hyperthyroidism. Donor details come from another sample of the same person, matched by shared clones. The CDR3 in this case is CAISGAIYTGELFF. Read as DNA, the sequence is TGTGCCATCAGCGGGGCCATTTACACCGGGGAGCTGTTTTTT.